Listed here are 21 T cell receptor beta chains from one sample, sequenced in a study of T-cell memory formation after mild COVID-19. TCRdb ran MiXCR on the 5' RACE reads and lists one entry per CDR3 protein. Of approximately 230,000 distinct CDR3 sequences in the sample, 16% were seen once. Sequencing input: PBMCs or a T cell subset sorted from them (not recorded which). These receptors all stem from a man aged 18 to 29 who had mild COVID-19 (a few samples of this study predate the infection). Cell type and time point are not known.

J is TRBJ1-6 and V is TRBV9, with D hard to call. CDR1 and CDR2 from the germline V gene are SGDLS and YYNGEE. V lost 3 bases, J lost 13 bases, and 14 bases lay in between. CDR3 size: 13 residues. CDR3 sequence (DNA): TGTGCCAGCAGCGCAAACCCACAAGGGCCCCTCCACTTT. It is translated as CASSANPQGPLHF.

In this sample, this clonotype turned up a few times. This chain joins TRBV28 and TRBJ1-1, with D unresolved. V gave up 3 bases and J gave up 4 bases, with 12 bases separating them. The CDR3 totals 14 residues. CDR1 MDHEN and CDR2 SYDVKM come from the germline V gene. The CDR3 DNA sequence: TGTGCCAGCAGTTTGTACAGCCGAACCACTGAAGCTTTCTTT. Amino acids: CASSLYSRTTEAFF.

The CDR3 is CSASRDSSYNEQFF. The CDR3 DNA reads TGCAGTGCGAGCCGGGACAGCTCCTACAATGAGCAGTTCTTC. This chain joins TRBV20-1 and TRBJ2-1; 7 bases fit TRBD1. This CDR3 is built from 14 residues. Germline values: CDR1 DFQATT, CDR2 SNEGSKA (reference sequence). Trimming removed 6 bases from V and 0 bases from J; junction bases left unmatched: 5.

V usage is TRBV3-1 and J usage is TRBJ1-5; possibly TRBD1 for D (5 bases). The CDR3 runs to 15 residues. Germline V CDR1 and CDR2: LGHDT, YNNKEL (reference sequence). Trimming removed 5 bases from V and 7 bases from J, with 18 bases in between. Here the CDR3 reads CASSTQAGGGQPQHF. CDR3 sequence (DNA): TGTGCCAGCAGCACCCAAGCCGGGGGAGGGCAGCCCCAGCATTTT.

The chain uses TRBV5-1 and TRBJ2-7; TRBD1 aligns across 9 bases. V lost 3 bases, J lost 5 bases, and 6 bases stayed unmatched. The germline CDR1 and CDR2 sequences are SGHRS and YFSETQ. The CDR3 runs to 14 residues. Here the CDR3 reads CASSSDRGRDEQYF. CDR3 sequence (DNA): TGCGCCAGCAGCTCGGACAGGGGCAGGGACGAGCAGTACTTC.

The chain links TRBV20-1 to TRBJ1-4; D perhaps matches TRBD1 (6 bases). Germline CDR1 is DFQATT and CDR2 is SNEGSKA (reference sequence). V dropped 3 bases and J dropped 7 bases, with 18 bases sitting between them. The CDR3 extends over 15 amino acids. The CDR3 coding sequence is TGCAGTGCTAGGCCCCTTTCGGGGGCTGGTGAAAAACTGTTTTTT. Residues: CSARPLSGAGEKLFF.

DNA for the CDR3: TGTGCCAGCAGTTACGCAGGGGGCCAAGAGACCCAGTACTTC. The encoded protein is CASSYAGGQETQYF. J is TRBJ2-5 and V is TRBV6-2 or TRBV6-3; 7 bases line up with TRBD1. J gave up 1 base and V 2 bases, and 1 base lay outside the gene matches. CDR1 is MNHEY and CDR2 is SVGEGT in the germline V gene. There are 14 residues in the CDR3.

This clonotype was observed many times. The rearrangement links TRBV12-3 or TRBV12-4 to TRBJ1-1; D gene uncertain. Trimming removed 3 bases from V and 1 base from J, with 9 bases in between. The CDR3 runs to 14 residues. The CDR3 loop reads CASSFSAWNTEAFF. The CDR3 nucleotides are TGTGCCAGCAGTTTCTCGGCGTGGAACACTGAAGCTTTCTTT.

The rearrangement links TRBV20-1 to TRBJ2-5, with 8 bases that match TRBD2. V lost 1 base, J lost 5 bases, and 15 bases stayed unmatched. The germline CDR1 and CDR2 sequences are DFQATT and SNEGSKA (reference sequence). This CDR3 is 17 amino acids long. The CDR3 DNA reads as TGCAGTGCTAGAGTGGGCGGGGGGACGGCTCGGCTGGAGACCCAGTACTTC. It encodes CSARVGGGTARLETQYF.

The chain uses TRBV5-1 and TRBJ2-1, with 8 bases identical to TRBD2. Germline V gene data show CDR1 as SGHRS and CDR2 as YFSETQ. This CDR3 has 14 residues. J was trimmed by 9 bases and V by 0 bases; bases with no gene match: 5. The CDR3 DNA reads as TGCGCCAGCAGCTTGGAGGCAGCGGGGGCTGAGCAGTTCTTC. Residues: CASSLEAAGAEQFF.

The chain is built from TRBV5-1 and TRBJ2-7, with 9 bases that match TRBD1. Looked up from germline, CDR1 is SGHRS and CDR2 is YFSETQ. The CDR3 runs 14 residues. J was trimmed by 3 bases and V by 3 bases; bases with no gene match: 4. The chain's CDR3 is CASSSTTGGYEQYF. The CDR3 region has the DNA TGCGCCAGCAGCTCTACGACAGGGGGCTACGAGCAGTACTTC.

The table lists this clonotype with a few counts. This chain links TRBV5-1 with TRBJ2-2; 7 nucleotides match TRBD1. From germline, CDR1 is SGHRS and CDR2 YFSETQ. CDR3 length: 17 amino acids. V was clipped by 3 bases and J by 0 bases; unmatched bases: 8. CDR3: CASSSPAGGSNTGELFF. The CDR3 DNA follows: TGCGCCAGCAGCTCCCCGGCAGGGGGATCGAACACCGGGGAGCTGTTTTTT.

The chain carries TRBV9 and TRBJ2-5; D might be TRBD2 (6 bases). The CDR3 spans 15 residues. The germline V and J ends were trimmed by 3 bases and 4 bases, with 16 bases remaining between them. In germline, CDR1 is SGDLS, CDR2 YYNGEE. This chain's CDR3 is CASSAGGMGAETQYF. CDR3 coding DNA: TGTGCCAGCAGCGCGGGCGGGATGGGTGCAGAGACCCAGTACTTC.

The chain is built from TRBV11-2 and TRBJ2-1; 8 bases map to TRBD2. J gave up 8 bases and V 1 base, and 1 base lay outside the gene matches. From germline, CDR1 is SGHAT and CDR2 FQNNGV. The CDR3 loop spans 13 amino acids. DNA of the CDR3: TGTGCCAGCAGCTTAGCGGGGGGGGATGAGCAGTTCTTC. As protein: CASSLAGGDEQFF.

CDR3 amino acids: CASKGTYGRQETQYF. CDR3 in DNA: TGCGCCAGCAAAGGGACCTACGGGAGGCAAGAGACCCAGTACTTC. The chain links TRBV5-1 to TRBJ2-5, with 7 bases aligning to TRBD2. This CDR3 comprises 15 residues. The trim removed 6 bases at V and 2 bases at J, leaving 10 bases unmatched. Germline-derived CDR1 and CDR2 are SGHRS and YFSETQ.

V usage is TRBV6-2 or TRBV6-3 and J usage is TRBJ2-7; no clear D gene. V lost 8 bases, J lost 6 bases, and 14 bases lay in between. The germline gives CDR1 MNHEY, CDR2 SVGEGT. The CDR3 extends over 12 amino acids. CDR3 loop: CASGHSWGEQYF. The CDR3 DNA is TGTGCCAGCGGGCATAGCTGGGGCGAGCAGTACTTC.

Written as DNA, the CDR3 is TGTGCCAGCAGCGTAGAGGCTAGCAGGGAGACCCAGTACTTC. Translating gives CASSVEASRETQYF. The chain has TRBV9 and TRBJ2-5; tentatively, D is TRBD2 (5 bases). CDR1 is SGDLS and CDR2 is YYNGEE in the germline V gene. The CDR3 totals 14 residues. Trimming removed 0 bases at V and 5 bases at J, with 11 bases between.

In this sample, this clonotype turned up a few times. The chain joins TRBV20-1 to TRBJ2-3; D might be TRBD2 (6 bases). The CDR3 runs to 14 residues. V was clipped by 6 bases and J by 0 bases, with 13 bases between them. CDR1 and CDR2 (germline): DFQATT, SNEGSKA (reference sequence). The CDR3 coding sequence is TGCAGTGCCCTTCTAGCGACGAGCACAGATACGCAGTATTTT. Residues: CSALLATSTDTQYF.

This chain joins TRBV5-1 and TRBJ2-1, with D hard to call. The CDR3 has 13 residues. Germline CDR1 SGHRS, CDR2 YFSETQ. V was trimmed by 3 bases and J by 2 bases, leaving 6 bases between them. Here the CDR3 DNA reads TGCGCCAGCAGCTCAACAGCCTACAATGAGCAGTTCTTC. Protein sequence: CASSSTAYNEQFF.

In this sample, this clonotype turned up a few times. This chain uses TRBV5-1 with TRBJ2-3; weak D call: TRBD1 (6 bases). Germline V gene sequence: CDR1 SGHRS, CDR2 YFSETQ. With 0 bases removed from V and 8 bases from J, the gap between germline ends came to 10 bases. This CDR3 is 13 amino acids long. The CDR3 is CASSLDSQGTQYF. The DNA of the CDR3 is TGCGCCAGCAGCTTGGACTCACAGGGTACGCAGTATTTT.

This clonotype was picked up many times. The chain is built from TRBV28 and TRBJ2-7; perhaps D is TRBD1 or TRBD2 (5 bases each). The CDR3 runs 16 residues. The germline V gene has CDR1 MDHEN and CDR2 SYDVKM. V was pared by 5 bases and J by 2 bases, with 19 bases between. CDR3 in DNA: TGTGCCAGCAGTCCTAGGGCAGCTCGGGGCACCTACGAGCAGTACGTC. It is translated as CASSPRAARGTYEQYV.